The rows below give T cell receptor beta chains drawn from one sample of a study of blood T cell repertoires in COVID-19. The method was immunoSEQ multiplex PCR; TCRdb's version includes in-frame clones alone and lacks a portion of them. In the table there are 300,000 to 350,000 clones, nearly 90% of which are singletons. What was sequenced was PBMCs or T cells enriched from blood (not recorded which). These receptors all come from a woman under 30 with acute COVID-19. The CDR3 runs from the conserved cysteine through the conserved F or W. The order of the fields is J gene, V gene, D gene, clone size, CDR3 DNA, CDR3 protein. The D gene is left open where the match is weak. Clone size is given for some rows only: seen once, a few or many times, or a class if the clone is expanded.

J: TRBJ2-7; V: TRBV27; D: TRBD2; size: NA; DNA: TGTGCCAGCAGTTCGGTCGCTAGCGGGCCCTACGAGCAGTACTTC; CDR3: CASSSVASGPYEQYF
J: TRBJ1-4; V: TRBV5-1; D: TRBD1; size: NA; DNA: TGCGCCAGCAGCGGAGGGCCCGGGACAGGCGGGAAGGGGGATGAAAAACTGTTTTTT; CDR3: CASSGGPGTGGKGDEKLFF
J: TRBJ2-1; V: TRBV14; D: TRBD2; size: NA; DNA: TGTGCCAGCAGACAAGCACTAGCGGAAGGACATGAGCAGTTCTTC; CDR3: CASRQALAEGHEQFF
J: TRBJ2-2; V: TRBV28; D: NA; size: NA; DNA: TGTGCCGAAGGGGGATTGAACACCGGGGAGCTGTTTTTT; CDR3: CAEGGLNTGELFF
J: TRBJ1-5; V: TRBV10-3; D: NA; size: NA; DNA: TGTGCCATCAGCGCCGACAGGATGAATCAGCCCCAGCATTTT; CDR3: CAISADRMNQPQHF
J: TRBJ2-5; V: TRBV11-3; D: NA; size: once; DNA: TGTGCCAGCAGCCGGCCGGGGAGCGAGACCCAGTACTTC; CDR3: CASSRPGSETQYF
J: TRBJ1-2; V: TRBV5-6; D: NA; size: NA; DNA: TGTGCCAGCAGCTTGGAGGACACGTACTATGGCTACACCTTC; CDR3: CASSLEDTYYGYTF
J: TRBJ2-1; V: TRBV19; D: TRBD2; size: NA; DNA: TGTGCCAGTAGAACGGGACTAGCGGGAGGGCCGGTCAACAATGAGCAGTTCTTC; CDR3: CASRTGLAGGPVNNEQFF
J: TRBJ2-3; V: TRBV18; D: TRBD2; size: NA; DNA: TGTGCCAGCTCACCAGCTAGCGGGGGATTGGATACGCAGTATTTT; CDR3: CASSPASGGLDTQYF
J: TRBJ1-2; V: TRBV11-2; D: TRBD1; size: NA; DNA: TGTGCCAGCAGCTTAGTACAGGGGGCGGTTGGCTATGGCTACACCTTC; CDR3: CASSLVQGAVGYGYTF
J: TRBJ1-2; V: TRBV5-6; D: NA; size: once; DNA: TGTGCCAGCAGCGGGGTTGGGGGCGCAAATGGCTACACCTTC; CDR3: CASSGVGGANGYTF
J: TRBJ2-7; V: TRBV11-2; D: TRBD2; size: NA; DNA: TGTGCCAGCAGCTTCACTAGCGGGAGTTCCTACGAGCAGTACTTC; CDR3: CASSFTSGSSYEQYF
J: TRBJ1-2; V: TRBV27; D: TRBD1; size: once; DNA: TGTGCCAGCAGTTTATCACCGGCAGGGGGGCGGGGCTACACCTTC; CDR3: CASSLSPAGGRGYTF
J: TRBJ2-7; V: TRBV7-8; D: NA; size: NA; DNA: TGTGCCAGCAGCTTATTAGGACACCTTAGCAAAGATTACGAGCAGTACTTC; CDR3: CASSLLGHLSKDYEQYF
J: TRBJ1-1; V: TRBV11-2; D: NA; size: NA; DNA: TGTGCCAGCACCCGCGAGGGGGCTGAAGCTTTCTTT; CDR3: CASTREGAEAFF
J: TRBJ2-5; V: TRBV5-1; D: NA; size: NA; DNA: TGCGCCAGCAGCCCTGTCGGGGAGACCCAGTACTTC; CDR3: CASSPVGETQYF
J: TRBJ1-1; V: TRBV3-1/TRBV3-2; D: NA; size: NA; DNA: TGTGCCAGCAGCCAAGTCGGGGTGACTGAAGCTTTCTTT; CDR3: CASSQVGVTEAFF
J: TRBJ1-2; V: TRBV10-3; D: NA; size: NA; DNA: TGTGCCATCAGTGAGTACCTACAGGGAGATGGCTACACCTTC; CDR3: CAISEYLQGDGYTF